One sample yielded the 19 T cell receptor beta chains listed below, sequenced in a study of vaccination and CD4 T cells after COVID-19. Antigen specificity for these receptors is unknown. Treatment defined: approximately nine-day PBMC culture with coronavirus spike peptide pools or control peptides (ViraFEST assay). Those CD4+ T cells from the unexposed donor predate the COVID-19 pandemic (2011-2018). Scientists ran DNA taken from cultured CD4+ T cells through the Oncomine TCR Beta short-read assay for sequencing. TCRdb independently ran MiXCR on the PCR reads; one entry per CDR3 protein. The table lists some 5,100 distinct CDR3 sequences, around 26% of them singletons. Material for sequencing was CD4+ T cells from blood, cultured in vitro. The source is a human donor in good health.

The chain is built from TRBV5-1 and TRBJ2-3; the D is unclear. Germline values: CDR1 SGHRS, CDR2 YFSETQ. CDR3 size: 12 residues. Trimming cost V 1 base and J 5 bases, with 5 bases left between them. The DNA for the CDR3 is TGCGCCAGCAGCTTGTACGAAGATACGCAGTATTTT. Its protein is CASSLYEDTQYF.

The chain carries TRBV29-1 and TRBJ1-1, with a possible D match to TRBD1 (6 bases). This CDR3 is built from 13 residues. Trimming shortened V by 6 bases and J by 0 bases, and 11 bases separated the two germline ends. Germline V gives CDR1 SQVTM, CDR2 ANQGSEA. Written as DNA, the CDR3 is TGCAGCGTACAACAGGGAATGAACACTGAAGCTTTCTTT. It specifies CSVQQGMNTEAFF. The complete variable domain, with remaining parts taken from reference TRBV29-1 and TRBJ1-1, reads SAVISQKPSRDICQRGTSLTIQCQVDSQVTMMFWYRQQPGQSLTLIATANQGSEATYESGFVIDKFPISRPNLTFSTLTVSNMSPEDSSIYLCSVQQGMNTEAFFGQGTRLTVV.

This clonotype was counted between two and nine times. V is TRBV5-1 and J is TRBJ1-2; a possible D gene is TRBD1 (6 bases). This CDR3 contains 14 residues. V was cut by 7 bases and J by 1 base, with 14 bases left in between. In germline, CDR1 is SGHRS, CDR2 YFSETQ. The CDR3 nucleotides read TGCGCCAGCCGGACAGCCGACAGTAACTATGGCTACACCTTC. Translation gives CASRTADSNYGYTF.

V usage is TRBV7-8 and J usage is TRBJ1-4, with D possibly matching TRBD1 (5 bases). The CDR3 is 14 amino acids. V dropped 1 base and J dropped 8 bases, with 11 bases sitting between them. CDR1 and CDR2 (germline): SGHVS, FQNEAQ. Written as DNA, the CDR3 is TGTGCCAGCAGCTTAGGAGGGGATTACGAAAAACTGTTTTTT. Translated, it gives CASSLGGDYEKLFF.

This clonotype was found a few times. The V call is TRBV11-2, the J call TRBJ2-5; the match to TRBD2 covers 8 bases. CDR1 is SGHAT, CDR2 FQNNGV, per germline. J gave up 5 bases and V 3 bases, and 11 bases lay outside the gene matches. The CDR3 loop spans 16 amino acids. In DNA form, the CDR3 reads TGTGCCAGCAGCTTGGGTCGGGGGGGCCGTTTTGAGACCCAGTACTTC. It is translated as CASSLGRGGRFETQYF.

This clonotype is large by share. The chain uses TRBV7-8 and TRBJ1-1, with D uncertain. The germline V gene has CDR1 SGHVS and CDR2 FQNEAQ. The V gene lost 3 bases and the J gene lost 1 base, with 6 bases spanning the gap. CDR3 length: 13 amino acids. The DNA for the CDR3 is TGTGCCAGCAGCTTCCAATGGAACACTGAAGCTTTCTTT. Encoded protein: CASSFQWNTEAFF. The full variable domain, with the rest looked up from reference TRBV7-8 and TRBJ1-1, is GAGVSQSPRYKVAKRGQDVALRCDPISGHVSLFWYQQALGQGPEFLTYFQNEAQLDKSGLPSDRFFAERPEGSVSTLKIQRTQQEDSAVYLCASSFQWNTEAFFGQGTRLTVV.

This clonotype is medium-sized in the sample. The CDR3 DNA sequence: TGTGCCATCAGTGAGCGACCGGGACAGGGAGGCCAGCCCCAGCATTTT. Amino acids: CAISERPGQGGQPQHF. The chain links TRBV10-3 to TRBJ1-5, with 9 bases identical to TRBD1. The germline gives CDR1 ENHRY, CDR2 SYGVKD. Trimming removed 2 bases from V and 7 bases from J; junction bases left unmatched: 9. The CDR3 extends over 16 amino acids.

The chain links TRBV6-5 to TRBJ2-3, with 8 bases matching TRBD2. CDR1 is MNHEY, CDR2 SVGAGI, per germline. Trimming removed 6 bases from V and 6 bases from J; junction bases left unmatched: 8. This CDR3 has 14 amino acids. CDR3 sequence reads: CASRYVAGKDTQYF. For the CDR3, the DNA is TGTGCCAGCAGGTACGTAGCGGGGAAGGATACGCAGTATTTT.

The chain uses TRBV20-1 and TRBJ2-5, with D unclear. The CDR3 contains 15 residues. Germline values: CDR1 DFQATT, CDR2 SNEGSKA (reference sequence). Trimming stripped 6 bases from V and 4 bases from J, with 21 bases between. The CDR3 here is CSAPLGTGSPETQYF. The CDR3 DNA reads TGCAGTGCGCCACTCGGTACGGGTTCCCCAGAGACCCAGTACTTC.

This clonotype has only a few counts. The V gene is TRBV7-8, the J gene TRBJ2-1; 11 nucleotides agree with TRBD1. The CDR3 has 16 residues. Trimming cost V 2 bases and J 5 bases; bases outside gene matches: 5. From germline, CDR1 is SGHVS and CDR2 FQNEAQ. The CDR3 DNA reads as TGTGCCAGCAGCTTATCCGGGACAGGGGGTGACAATGAGCAGTTCTTC. The encoded protein is CASSLSGTGGDNEQFF.

To note about this clonotype: A junction end diverges from the germline sequence, so it may reflect a read error. The chain recombines TRBV6-1 with TRBJ2-4; TRBD1 matches 11 bases. Germline-derived CDR1 and CDR2 are MNHNS and SASEGT. The CDR3 covers 14 residues. CDR3 in amino acids: CASTPGTGGNILYF. In nucleotides, the CDR3 is TGTGCCAGCACCCCAGGGACAGGGGGGAACATTCTGTACTTC.

The rearrangement joins TRBV23-1 to TRBJ1-2; D gene ambiguous. TRBV23-1 qualifies as an ORF whose function is uncertain. CDR3 length equals 11 residues. The CDR3 DNA reads TGCGACTTCGCAGAGAACTATGGCTACACCTTC. Its protein product is CDFAENYGYTF.

V is TRBV6-4 and J is TRBJ2-1; 16 nucleotides line up with TRBD2. Per the germline V gene, CDR1 is MRHNA and CDR2 is SNTAGT. V lost 4 bases and J lost 6; bases outside the gene matches: 3. The CDR3 extends over 16 amino acids. The DNA for the CDR3 is TGTGCCAGCAGTGTTGGGACTAGCGGGGGGGCCAATGAGCAGTTCTTC. It is translated as CASSVGTSGGANEQFF.

This chain uses TRBV10-2 with TRBJ1-5, with D tentatively TRBD1 (6 bases). Germline V gives CDR1 WSHSY, CDR2 SAAADI. The CDR3 runs to 15 residues. V dropped 0 bases and J dropped 3 bases, with 9 bases sitting between them. The CDR3 is CASSESGGLNQPQHF. The CDR3 nucleotides are TGCGCCAGCAGTGAGTCGGGGGGCCTCAATCAGCCCCAGCATTTT.

V is TRBV29-1 and J is TRBJ1-1, with TRBD1 matching 7 bases. The CDR3 has 13 amino acids. With 7 bases clipped from V and 1 base from J, the junction kept 6 bases outside the gene matches. Per the germline V gene, CDR1 is SQVTM and CDR2 is ANQGSEA. The CDR3 spells CSENRGRNTEAFF. The DNA for the CDR3 is TGCAGCGAGAACAGGGGCCGGAACACTGAAGCTTTCTTT.

The chain joins TRBV29-1 to TRBJ1-2, with 8 bases that match TRBD1. Losses at the gene ends were 4 bases for V and 2 bases for J; bases not matched to a gene: 9. This CDR3 has 15 amino acids. Germline CDR1 reads SQVTM; CDR2 reads ANQGSEA. The CDR3 reads CSVVPEAGGNYGYTF. CDR3 sequence (DNA): TGCAGCGTTGTCCCCGAGGCAGGGGGCAACTATGGCTACACCTTC.

This clonotype has a handful of counts. The chain carries TRBV6-1 and TRBJ1-5, with D possibly TRBD1 on 5 matching bases. The CDR3 consists of 16 residues. Germline V gene data show CDR1 as MNHNS and CDR2 as SASEGT. The V gene lost 6 bases and the J gene lost 9 bases, with 24 bases spanning the gap. DNA for the CDR3: TGTGCCAGCAGCCCAGTCGGGTCGGGGACCCCAGGGCCCCAGCATTTT. Translation gives CASSPVGSGTPGPQHF.

The chain joins TRBV7-3 to TRBJ1-2; D might be TRBD1 (5 bases). The CDR3 has 13 amino acids. Germline CDR1 SGHTA, CDR2 FQGTGA. Between the trimmed V and J ends, which lost 3 bases and 4 bases, there was a span of 9 bases. This chain's CDR3 is CASSFGTAYGYTF. The DNA of the CDR3 is TGTGCCAGCAGCTTTGGGACCGCCTATGGCTACACCTTC.

The chain employs TRBV9 and TRBJ2-5, with D unresolved. The V gene lost 4 bases and the J gene lost 5 bases, with 12 bases spanning the gap. The CDR3 covers 13 residues. The germline CDR1 and CDR2 sequences are SGDLS and YYNGEE. CDR3 in DNA: TGTGCCAGCAGCTCTAACCCCGTGGAGACCCAGTACTTC. Translating it yields CASSSNPVETQYF.